A single TCR beta chain is shown here with its context. A much larger clone lies a single base off, so this may be a read error. For each extraction, RNA and DNA were obtained together from 20-30 mg of unsorted bulk tissue. The study sampled five separate regions from each tumor. The proportion of viable tumor cells exceeded 80% in every tumor sample. The sample comes from a study of tumor-infiltrating lymphocytes in primary liver carcinoma. Turning to the study itself: Ranging in age from 30 to 69 years, the patients were men and women. Sample yields of productive TCRbeta reads, ranging from roughly 3.5 to 8 million, were similar across tissue types.

The researchers produced TCR beta cDNA from about 510 ng total RNA with a constant-region primer. Slightly modified ARM-PCR, run as three nested multiplex PCR rounds, produced the TCR beta libraries. In the first two PCR rounds, TRBV1-TRBV30 forward primers were paired with a C-beta reverse primer, and each round lasted roughly 10 cycles. TCRdb re-derived calls from the multiplex PCR reads in MiXCR, one entry per CDR3 protein. The table shows approximately 110,000 distinct CDR3 sequences, with approximately 64% occurring only once. This CDR3 contains 13 residues. Germline-derived CDR1 and CDR2 are MDHEN and SYDVKM.

Sequences were obtained from liver tumor tissue from sampling region 3. The subset: tumor region T3, left-lateral pole. The clonotype comes from a woman aged 55-75 years with primary liver carcinoma and hepatitis B virus infection. The chain couples TRBV28 to TRBJ2-7, with a possible D match to TRBD2 (5 bases). The CDR3 DNA reads as TGTGCCACCGCGGGTTCCCCCCACTACGAGCGGTACTTC. Its translation is CATAGSPHYERYF.